There are a few counts of the clone carrying this T cell receptor beta chain. Its antigen remains unknown. The sample is drawn from a study of identical twins. TCRdb reprocessed the 5' RACE reads via MiXCR and lists one record per CDR3 protein. The data show 650,000 to 800,000 distinct CDR3 sequences, with around 8.3% seen just once and around 0.98% held by the top ten. The CDR3 is 16 residues long. Trimming cost V 5 bases and J 1 base, with 18 bases left between them. Germline CDR1 DFQATT, CDR2 SNEGSKA (reference sequence). General study findings and limits: Twins shared beta out-of-frame sequences in excess, but this excess was weaker. Conclusions leaned on cross-sectional statistical analysis and did not track the same donors over time.

The same data also went into a second study, on yellow fever vaccine responses in identical twins.

The chain links TRBV20-1 to TRBJ2-1, with D perhaps TRBD1 or TRBD2 (5 bases each). The sequenced material came from PBMCs. This TCR was sampled from a woman aged 18 to 35 in good health. The CDR3 region is CSAASWKGSSYNEQFF. Written as DNA, the CDR3 is TGCAGTGCTGCCTCCTGGAAGGGGAGTTCCTACAATGAGCAGTTCTTC.